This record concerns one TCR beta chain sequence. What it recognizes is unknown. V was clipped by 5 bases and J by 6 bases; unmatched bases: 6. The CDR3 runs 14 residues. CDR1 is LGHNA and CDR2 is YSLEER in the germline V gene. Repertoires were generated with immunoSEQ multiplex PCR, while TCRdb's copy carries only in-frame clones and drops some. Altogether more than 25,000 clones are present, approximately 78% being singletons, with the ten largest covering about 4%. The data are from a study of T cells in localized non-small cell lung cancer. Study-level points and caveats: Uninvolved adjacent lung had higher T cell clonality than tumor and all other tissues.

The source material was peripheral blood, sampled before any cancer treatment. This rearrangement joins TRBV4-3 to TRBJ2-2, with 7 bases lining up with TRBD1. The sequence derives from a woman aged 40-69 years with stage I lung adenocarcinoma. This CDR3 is CASSSRGPPGELFF. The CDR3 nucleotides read TGCGCCAGCAGCAGTAGGGGGCCACCCGGGGAGCTGTTTTTT.